This T cell receptor (beta chain) was sequenced for a study of patients and donors after allogeneic stem cell transplantation. TCRdb re-called the RT-PCR reads with MiXCR, one entry per CDR3 protein. The table records fewer than 250,000 distinct CDR3 sequences, 11% to 15% of them present only once. In this sample, this clonotype turned up many times. Per the germline V gene, CDR1 is KGHSH and CDR2 is LQKENI. The trim removed 3 bases at V and 6 bases at J, leaving 11 bases unmatched. This CDR3 spans 16 amino acids. This clonotype originated in a human donor who was either an allogeneic HSCT recipient or a stem cell or donor lymphocyte infusion donor (not recorded which). It is not recorded whose cells these are; they may come from a transplant donor. Sample: blood, either unsorted or a sorted T cell fraction (not recorded which). This chain connects TRBV18 to TRBJ2-5, with TRBD1 matching over 9 bases. CDR3 sequence reads: CASSPDSGTGLKTQYF. For the CDR3, the DNA is TGTGCCAGCTCACCCGATTCCGGGACAGGGCTCAAGACCCAGTACTTC.